This passage covers 9 T cell receptor beta chains from one sample sequenced in a study of T cell responses to AZD1222 COVID-19 vaccine. TCRdb's table, derived via immunoSEQ multiplex PCR, lists solely in-frame clones and lacks some. The sample holds about 150,000 clones; over 85% are singletons and the top ten take 6% to 7%. The sample was peripheral blood, taken 28 days after the second AZD1222 dose. The receptors come from an adult who received the AZD1222 COVID-19 vaccine.

The gene calls are TRBV19 and TRBJ1-2; unclear D gene. Germline V gene data show CDR1 as LNHDA and CDR2 as SQIVND (reference sequence). The CDR3 loop spans 15 amino acids. The ends were cut back, 8 bases at V and 2 bases at J, with 18 bases in the middle. CDR3 in amino acids: CASGRREGSNYGYTF. The CDR3 DNA reads as TGTGCCAGTGGGCGTCGGGAGGGCAGCAACTATGGCTACACCTTC.

The V and J genes are TRBV13 and TRBJ2-2; 9 nucleotides agree with TRBD1. The CDR3 totals 16 residues. CDR1 and CDR2 from the germline V gene are PRHDT and FYEKMQ (reference sequence). V trimming: 5 bases; J trimming: 5 bases; junction bases outside the gene matches: 9. The CDR3 region has the DNA TGTGCCAGCAGCCAAATACAGGGGGCGAGGACCGGGGAGCTGTTTTTT. It codes for CASSQIQGARTGELFF.

The genes are TRBV12-3 or TRBV12-4 and TRBJ1-1; D unresolved. Trimming removed 4 bases from V and 2 bases from J, with 8 bases in between. This CDR3 is 13 amino acids long. Here the CDR3 DNA reads TGTGCCAGCAGTTCCCGGGAAAACACTGAAGCTTTCTTT. As protein: CASSSRENTEAFF.

The genes are TRBV7-8 and TRBJ1-5; D call uncertain. The germline V gene has CDR1 SGHVS and CDR2 FQNEAQ. Trimming removed 1 base from V and 8 bases from J, with 9 bases in between. The CDR3 extends over 13 amino acids. The chain's CDR3 is CASSLGSSEPQHF. CDR3 DNA: TGTGCCAGCAGCTTAGGCAGTTCCGAGCCCCAGCATTTT.

The chain joins TRBV3-1 (or the pseudogene TRBV3-2) to TRBJ2-5; 11 nucleotides agree with TRBD2. The CDR3 consists of 15 residues. From germline, CDR1 is LGHDT and CDR2 YNNKEL (reference sequence). V lost 4 bases and J lost 4; bases outside the gene matches: 5. CDR3: CASSRASGGPETQYF. CDR3 bases: TGTGCCAGCAGCCGGGCTAGCGGGGGGCCAGAGACCCAGTACTTC.

The chain couples TRBV12-3 or TRBV12-4 to TRBJ1-5; D gene unclear. With 2 bases removed from V and 7 bases from J, the gap between germline ends came to 6 bases. The CDR3 is 12 residues long. The CDR3 here is CASSLIGQPQHF. DNA of the CDR3: TGTGCCAGCAGTTTAATCGGCCAGCCCCAGCATTTT.

This chain links TRBV18 with TRBJ1-5; 8 bases fit TRBD1. Germline V gives CDR1 KGHSH, CDR2 LQKENI. This CDR3 contains 15 residues. V shed 3 bases, J shed 6 bases, and the junction held 7 bases outside the gene matches. This chain's CDR3 is CASSPFGQGGQPQHF. CDR3 sequence (DNA): TGTGCCAGCTCACCCTTTGGACAGGGCGGTCAGCCCCAGCATTTT.

The chain is built from TRBV28 and TRBJ1-1; the D gene is possibly TRBD1 (6 bases). The CDR3 is 12 residues long. The V end lost 10 bases, the J end lost 5 bases, and 14 bases lay between the germline ends. Per germline, CDR1 MDHEN and CDR2 SYDVKM. The CDR3 DNA follows: TGTGCCACCCGAGAGGGGGGAACTGAAGCTTTCTTT. It encodes CATREGGTEAFF.

This chain joins TRBV27 and TRBJ2-1, with TRBD2 identical over 11 bases. Germline CDR1 and CDR2: MNHEY and SMNVEV (reference sequence). This CDR3 is 15 amino acids long. Trimming at V came to 5 bases and at J to 6 bases, leaving 6 bases not matched to a gene. This CDR3 is CASSLGLAGRNEQFF. DNA for the CDR3: TGTGCCAGCAGTCTCGGACTAGCGGGCCGCAATGAGCAGTTCTTC.